This TCR beta chain was captured in a study of shared clonotypes between healthy human individuals. General study points: Generation probabilities of non-shared clonotypes were lower (relative to those shared by all four donors). Among donors, clonotype sharing was expected to be affected by sequencing depth.

Per the germline V gene, CDR1 is SGHAT and CDR2 is FQNNGV. Trimming cost V 5 bases and J 6 bases; bases outside gene matches: 5. CDR3 length equals 16 residues. Worth noting for this clone: Its antigen remains unknown.

The table came from immunoSEQ multiplex PCR; TCRdb's copy has only in-frame clones and leaves some out. The sample records about 2.4 million clones, roughly 93% being singletons. The source of this sequence is a man aged 18 to 29 in good health. Some clones in this sample may be carry-over from other donors' samples. Sample: naive CD4+ T cells from PBMCs. Subset indicated: CD45RA+ positively selected. This chain connects TRBV11-2 to TRBJ2-1; 15 positions match TRBD2. CDR3 protein: CASSPKGLAGGNEQFF. The CDR3 nucleotides are TGTGCCAGCAGCCCGAAGGGACTAGCGGGAGGCAATGAGCAGTTCTTC. The full variable domain, rest sourced from reference TRBV11-2 and TRBJ2-1, is EAGVAQSPRYKIIEKRQSVAFWCNPISGHATLYWYQQILGQGPKLLIQFQNNGVVDDSQLPKDRFSAERLKGVDSTLKIQPAKLEDSAVYLCASSPKGLAGGNEQFFGPGTRLTVL.